This is a list of T cell receptor beta chains from one sample in a study of CD8+CD57+ T cells in acquired aplastic anemia. TCRdb passed the reads through MiXCR, listing each CDR3 protein once. The sample lists roughly 260,000 distinct CDR3 sequences, more than 40% occurring once. Source material: sorted CD4+, CD8+, or CD8+CD57+ T cells (not recorded which) from PBMCs. These receptors were taken from a human donor with aplastic anemia. CDR3s include the opening cysteine and the closing phenylalanine or tryptophan. The order of the fields is clone size, V gene, J gene, D gene, CDR3 DNA, CDR3 protein. D genes are given only for firm matches. Clone size is stated in some rows and not others, as once, few, many or a class when expanded.

>many|TRBV2|TRBJ2-7|.
TGTGCCAGCAGTGAATGGAGGTCTAATCTATACGAGCAGTACTTC
CASSEWRSNLYEQYF
>.|TRBV9|TRBJ2-2|.
TGTGCCAGCAGCGTAGAGTCCTCTTTAGGGGAGCTGTTTTTT
CASSVESSLGELFF
>few|TRBV30|TRBJ1-1|TRBD1
TGTGCCTGGAGCACGGGACAGGGCCCAAGGCGAGCTTTCTTT
CAWSTGQGPRRAFF
>many|TRBV7-9|TRBJ2-1|TRBD2
TGTGCCAGCAGCTTAGTTCTAGCGGGAGGACCCTACAATGAGCAGTTCTTC
CASSLVLAGGPYNEQFF
>.|TRBV12-3/TRBV12-4|TRBJ1-6|.
TGTGCCAGCAGGGGGACGGGACTACATTCACCCCTCCACTTT
CASRGTGLHSPLHF
>many|TRBV12-3/TRBV12-4|TRBJ1-6|.
TGTGCCAGCAGTAGCGGGGGGTCACCCCTCCACTTT
CASSSGGSPLHF
>few|TRBV20-1|TRBJ2-6|.
TGCAGTGCTAGAAATGTTCGGTACAGCGTCCTGACTTTC
CSARNVRYSVLTF
>.|TRBV10-3|TRBJ2-7|TRBD2
TGTGCCAGCAGAGGGAGCGGGGGAGACGAGCAGTACTTC
CASRGSGGDEQYF
>.|TRBV2|TRBJ2-7|TRBD1
TGTGCCATCAGTGAGTCGACTCCCGGACAGGTCTCCTACGAGCAGTACTTC
CAISESTPGQVSYEQYF
>many|TRBV30|TRBJ1-1|.
TGTGCCTGGAGTGCCGGGGTGAACACTGAAGCTTTCTTT
CAWSAGVNTEAFF
>.|TRBV6-2/TRBV6-3|TRBJ1-6|.
TGTGCCAGCAGTTATGCAGCGTCACCCCTCCACTTT
CASSYAASPLHF
>many|TRBV6-1|TRBJ1-5|.
TGTGCCAGCAGTGATTCTATGGGAAATCAGCCCCAGCATTTT
CASSDSMGNQPQHF
>.|TRBV9|TRBJ1-2|.
TGTGCCAGCAGCGTTGCAGGGGCCTATGGCTACACCTTC
CASSVAGAYGYTF
>few|TRBV12-3/TRBV12-4|TRBJ2-7|TRBD1
TGTGCCAGCAGATATTGGGGACAGGGGGCCGCCGAGCAGTACTTC
CASRYWGQGAAEQYF
>.|TRBV9|TRBJ1-1|TRBD1
TGTGCCAGCGGACGGACAGGGATCGAAGCTTTCTTT
CASGRTGIEAFF
>many|TRBV4-3|TRBJ2-7|TRBD2
TGCGCCAGCAGCCAAGATCTTCGAACTAGCGGCTACGAGCAGTACTTC
CASSQDLRTSGYEQYF
>.|TRBV2|TRBJ2-2|.
TGTGCCAGCACCTTAGGGGGGAGGACCGGGGAGCTGTTTTTT
CASTLGGRTGELFF
>many|TRBV3-1|TRBJ1-2|.
TGTGCCAGCAGCCAAGCCGCCGATGGCTACACCTTC
CASSQAADGYTF
>.|TRBV15|TRBJ1-5|.
TGTGCCACCAGCAGAATCGACCCGGGTCAGCCCCAGCATTTT
CATSRIDPGQPQHF
>once|TRBV7-9|TRBJ1-2|TRBD1
TGTGCCAGCAGCCCGGAGACAGGGGGCTACACCTTC
CASSPETGGYTF
>once|TRBV7-2|TRBJ1-2|.
TGTGCCAGCAGCTTAAGTGGGGCCGGCTACACCTTC
CASSLSGAGYTF
>few|TRBV5-8|TRBJ1-5|.
TGTGCCAGCAGCTTGGAGGGGGGATCGAGCAATCAGCCCCAGCATTTT
CASSLEGGSSNQPQHF
>.|TRBV24-1|TRBJ2-5|.
TGTGCCACCAGTGATTACCCGACAGGAGACGACCAAGAGACCCAGTACTTC
CATSDYPTGDDQETQYF
>.|TRBV7-2|TRBJ1-2|.
TGTGCCAGCAGCTACGACAGAGGGTATGGCTACACCTTC
CASSYDRGYGYTF
>few|TRBV28|TRBJ1-4|.
TGTGCCAGCAGTAATCCTCCGGGGCATGAAAAACTGTTTTTT
CASSNPPGHEKLFF
>.|TRBV20-1|TRBJ2-2|.
TGCAGTGCTAGAGATAGTAAGGGAAACAGCTCCTTGAACACCGGGGAGCTGTTTTTT
CSARDSKGNSSLNTGELFF
>.|TRBV20-1|TRBJ2-1|TRBD2
TGCAGTGCTACTAGCGGGGAAAACAATGAGCAGTTCTTC
CSATSGENNEQFF
>many|TRBV20-1|TRBJ2-7|TRBD1
TGCAGTGCTATTACCGGGACAGGGATAACCTACGAGCAGTACTTC
CSAITGTGITYEQYF
>.|TRBV12-3/TRBV12-4|TRBJ1-2|.
TGTGCCAGCAGCCAGACGGGGACCGATGGCTACACCTTC
CASSQTGTDGYTF
>.|TRBV7-2|TRBJ2-7|.
TGTGCCAGCAGCGCGGGACTCCCCTACGAGCAGTACTTC
CASSAGLPYEQYF
>.|TRBV4-3|TRBJ2-7|TRBD2
TGCGCCAGCAGCCAACAAAGCCCTAGCGGAAACTGCGAGCAGTACTTC
CASSQQSPSGNCEQYF
>many|TRBV12-3/TRBV12-4|TRBJ2-5|TRBD2
TGTGCCAGCAGTTCGGGACTAGCGGGACGAGAGACCCAGTACTTC
CASSSGLAGRETQYF
>few|TRBV29-1|TRBJ1-1|TRBD1
TGCAGCGTCCTCCAGACAGGGCGGACTGAAGCTTTCTTT
CSVLQTGRTEAFF
>few|TRBV20-1|TRBJ2-7|.
TGCAGTGCTAGAGGGGGCGGCAGTTCCTACGAGCAGTACTTC
CSARGGGSSYEQYF
>.|TRBV20-1|TRBJ1-5|.
TGCAGGGACCCGATGGATCAGCCCCAGCATTTT
CRDPMDQPQHF
>few|TRBV15|TRBJ2-5|.
TGTGCCACCAGCAGAGACGTGGAGACCCAGTACTTC
CATSRDVETQYF
>.|TRBV27|TRBJ2-7|TRBD1
TGTGCCAGCAGTTTATCGTTTGGGGACAGTTCCTACGAGCAGTACTTC
CASSLSFGDSSYEQYF
>few|TRBV25-1|TRBJ2-3|TRBD2
TGTGCCAGCAGTGGGGCGGGCGGGAGGTCTGAGGGCACAGATACGCAGTATTTT
CASSGAGGRSEGTDTQYF
>many|TRBV7-9|TRBJ2-1|TRBD2
TGTGCCAGCAGCGACCCGCGAGCGGGAGGGACCAATGAGCAGTTCTTC
CASSDPRAGGTNEQFF
>many|TRBV9|TRBJ1-1|.
TGTGCCAGCAGCGTAGAAGTTAGGAACACTGAAGCTTTCTTT
CASSVEVRNTEAFF
>.|TRBV3-1|TRBJ2-2|.
TGTGCCAGCAGCCAACGCCAGGGTGCCGGGGAGCTGTTTTTT
CASSQRQGAGELFF
>many|TRBV4-2|TRBJ2-5|.
TGTGCCAGCAGCCAACTCGGAGCGGATCAAGAGACCCAGTACTTC
CASSQLGADQETQYF
>.|TRBV20-1|TRBJ2-5|TRBD2
TGCAGTGCCATACTAGGACTAGCGGTACAAGAGACCCAGTACTTC
CSAILGLAVQETQYF
>many|TRBV5-4|TRBJ2-7|.
TGTGCCAGCAGCTTGGGGGGGGCCGGGGAGCAGTACTTC
CASSLGGAGEQYF
>few|TRBV19|TRBJ2-1|.
TGTGCCAGTAGTATCAGCCGATACAATGAGCAGTTCTTC
CASSISRYNEQFF
>.|TRBV6-2/TRBV6-3|TRBJ2-7|TRBD2
TGTGCCAGCAGTAAAACCGGGACTAGCTCCTACGAGCAGTACTTC
CASSKTGTSSYEQYF
>.|TRBV14|TRBJ2-5|.
TGTGCCAGCAGCCATGGGGGGGAGACCCAGTACTTC
CASSHGGETQYF
>many|TRBV2|TRBJ2-4|.
TGTGCCAGCAGAGGACAGATTCAGTACTTC
CASRGQIQYF
>.|TRBV25-1|TRBJ2-7|.
TGTGCCAGCAGTGGGCTGGACGAGCAGTACTTC
CASSGLDEQYF
>.|TRBV27|TRBJ2-6|.
TGTGCCACCAGGCCTGCTGGGGCCAACGTCCTGACTTTC
CATRPAGANVLTF
>.|TRBV20-1|TRBJ2-5|.
TGCAGTGCCGCTGAGGGTGGGGGGCCCCAAGAGACCCAGTACTTC
CSAAEGGGPQETQYF
>.|TRBV7-2|TRBJ2-7|.
TGTGCCAGCAGCTTAGAGGTGACAGTTTTTTACGAGCAGTACTTC
CASSLEVTVFYEQYF
>many|TRBV7-9|TRBJ2-7|.
TGTGCCAGCAGCTTTACCAAAGGGGACTACGAGCAGTACTTC
CASSFTKGDYEQYF
>once|TRBV6-4|TRBJ1-5|.
TGTGCCAGCAGTGCGCTGGCGGGAACCTACAATGAGCCCCAGCATTTT
CASSALAGTYNEPQHF